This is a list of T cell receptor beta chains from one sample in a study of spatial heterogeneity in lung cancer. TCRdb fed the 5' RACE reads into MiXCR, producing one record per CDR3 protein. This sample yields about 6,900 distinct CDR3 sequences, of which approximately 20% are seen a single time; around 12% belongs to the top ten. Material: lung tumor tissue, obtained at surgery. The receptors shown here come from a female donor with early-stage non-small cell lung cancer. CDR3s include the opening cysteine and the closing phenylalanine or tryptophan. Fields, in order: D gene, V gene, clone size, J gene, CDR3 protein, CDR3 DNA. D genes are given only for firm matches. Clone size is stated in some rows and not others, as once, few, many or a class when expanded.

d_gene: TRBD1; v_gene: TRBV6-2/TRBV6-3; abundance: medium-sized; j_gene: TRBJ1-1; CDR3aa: CASSYFGQGGLNTEAFF; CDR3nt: TGTGCCAGCAGTTACTTCGGACAGGGAGGACTGAACACTGAAGCTTTCTTT
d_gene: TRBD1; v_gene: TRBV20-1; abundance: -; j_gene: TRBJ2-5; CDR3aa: CSACNDREGDRETQYF; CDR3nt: TGCAGTGCTTGTAATGACAGGGAAGGGGATCGTGAGACCCAGTACTTC
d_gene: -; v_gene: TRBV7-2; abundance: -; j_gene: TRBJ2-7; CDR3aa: CASSLNPGVWGYEQYF; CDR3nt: TGTGCCAGCAGCCTCAACCCAGGGGTTTGGGGCTACGAGCAGTACTTC
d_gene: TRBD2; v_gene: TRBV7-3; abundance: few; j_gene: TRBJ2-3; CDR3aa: CASSLASGAATDTQYF; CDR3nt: TGTGCCAGCAGCTTGGCTAGCGGGGCCGCCACAGATACGCAGTATTTT
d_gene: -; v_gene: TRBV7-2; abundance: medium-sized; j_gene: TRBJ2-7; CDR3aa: CASSPLGRGPSYEQYF; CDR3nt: TGTGCCAGCAGCCCGCTTGGGCGGGGGCCTTCCTACGAGCAGTACTTC
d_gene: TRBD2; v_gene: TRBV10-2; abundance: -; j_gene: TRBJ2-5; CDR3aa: CASSLGLAGAGTQYF; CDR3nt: TGCGCCAGCAGTTTGGGACTAGCGGGGGCCGGGACCCAGTACTTC
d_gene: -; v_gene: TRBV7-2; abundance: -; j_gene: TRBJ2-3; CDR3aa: CASSFSTLRADTQYF; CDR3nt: TGTGCCAGCAGCTTCTCAACCCTCCGCGCAGATACGCAGTATTTT
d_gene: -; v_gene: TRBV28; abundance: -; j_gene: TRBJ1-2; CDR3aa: CASSPRTEGPYGYTF; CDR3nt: TGTGCCAGCAGTCCTCGGACAGAAGGACCCTATGGCTACACCTTC
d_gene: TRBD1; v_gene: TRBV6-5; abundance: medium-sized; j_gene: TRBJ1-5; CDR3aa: CASSYSRGDQPQHF; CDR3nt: TGTGCCAGCAGTTACTCCAGGGGGGATCAGCCCCAGCATTTT
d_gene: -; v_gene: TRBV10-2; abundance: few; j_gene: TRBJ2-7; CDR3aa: CASSVGRGNSEQYF; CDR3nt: TGCGCCAGCAGTGTTGGCAGGGGTAATAGCGAGCAGTACTTC
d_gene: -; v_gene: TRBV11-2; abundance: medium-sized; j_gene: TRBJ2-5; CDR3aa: CASSLERETQYF; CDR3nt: TGTGCCAGCAGCTTAGAGAGGGAGACCCAGTACTTC
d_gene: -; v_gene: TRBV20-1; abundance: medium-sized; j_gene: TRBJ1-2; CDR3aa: CSARVKGQSLYGYTF; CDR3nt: TGCAGTGCTAGAGTAAAGGGGCAGAGTCTCTATGGCTACACCTTC
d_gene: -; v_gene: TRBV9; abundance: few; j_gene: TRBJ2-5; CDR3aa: CASSVSGGNQETQYF; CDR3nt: TGTGCCAGCAGCGTATCGGGGGGCAATCAAGAGACCCAGTACTTC
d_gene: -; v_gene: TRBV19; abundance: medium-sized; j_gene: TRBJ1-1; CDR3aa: CASSTPLGGRTEAFF; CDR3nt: TGTGCCAGTAGTACCCCGTTAGGAGGGAGAACTGAAGCTTTCTTT
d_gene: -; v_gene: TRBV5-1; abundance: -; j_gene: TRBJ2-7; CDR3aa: CASSTLGGSSYEQYF; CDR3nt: TGCGCCAGCAGCACACTGGGGGGCAGCTCCTACGAGCAGTACTTC
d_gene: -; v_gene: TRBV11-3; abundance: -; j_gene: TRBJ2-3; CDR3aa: CASSPGTAPSTDTQYF; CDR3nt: TGTGCCAGCAGCCCAGGGACGGCCCCTAGCACAGATACGCAGTATTTT
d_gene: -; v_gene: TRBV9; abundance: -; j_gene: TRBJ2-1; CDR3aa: CASSGALGQTGREQFF; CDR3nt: TGTGCCAGCAGCGGTGCCCTCGGACAGACTGGCCGGGAGCAGTTCTTC
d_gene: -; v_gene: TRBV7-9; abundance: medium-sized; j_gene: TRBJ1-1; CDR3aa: CASSINTEAFF; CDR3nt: TGTGCCAGCAGCATTAACACTGAAGCTTTCTTT
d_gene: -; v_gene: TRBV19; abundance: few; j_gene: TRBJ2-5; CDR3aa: CASSIGGRYQETQYF; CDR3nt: TGTGCCAGTAGTATCGGGGGTCGGTACCAAGAGACCCAGTACTTC
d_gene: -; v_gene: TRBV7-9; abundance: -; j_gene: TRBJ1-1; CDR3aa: CASSLGRVKKAFF; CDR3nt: TGTGCCAGCAGCTTAGGGAGAGTCAAGAAAGCTTTCTTT
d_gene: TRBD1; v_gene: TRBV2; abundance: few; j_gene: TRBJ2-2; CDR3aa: CASSEGDSYTGELFF; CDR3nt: TGTGCCAGCAGTGAAGGGGACAGCTACACCGGGGAGCTGTTTTTT
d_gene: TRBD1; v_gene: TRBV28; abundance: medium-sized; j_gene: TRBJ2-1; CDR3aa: CASSQGGTGNEQFF; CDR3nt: TGTGCCAGCAGTCAGGGGGGGACAGGGAATGAGCAGTTCTTC
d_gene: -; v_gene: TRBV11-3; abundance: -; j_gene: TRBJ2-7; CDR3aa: CASSLSGKFVGEQYF; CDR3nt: TGTGCCAGCAGCTTATCGGGCAAGTTCGTGGGCGAGCAGTACTTC
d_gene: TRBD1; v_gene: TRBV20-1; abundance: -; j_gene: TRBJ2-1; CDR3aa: CSARGIRGPGNEQFF; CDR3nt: TGCAGTGCTAGGGGAATCAGGGGGCCGGGCAATGAGCAGTTCTTC
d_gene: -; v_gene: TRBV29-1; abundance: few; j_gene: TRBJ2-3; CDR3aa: CSVGSGPTDTQYF; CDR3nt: TGCAGCGTTGGGTCCGGGCCCACAGATACGCAGTATTTT
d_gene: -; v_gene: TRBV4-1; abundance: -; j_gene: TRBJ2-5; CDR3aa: CASSQVGLTQETQYF; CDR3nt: TGCGCCAGCAGCCAAGTAGGGCTGACCCAAGAGACCCAGTACTTC
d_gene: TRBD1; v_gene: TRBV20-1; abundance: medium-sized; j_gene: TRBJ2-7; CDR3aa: CSAHWTGFEQYF; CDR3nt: TGCAGTGCTCACTGGACAGGATTTGAGCAGTACTTC
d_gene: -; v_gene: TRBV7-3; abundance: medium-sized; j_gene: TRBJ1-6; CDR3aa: CASSLTGRINSPLHF; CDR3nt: TGTGCCAGCAGCTTAACGGGCAGAATCAATTCACCCCTCCACTTT
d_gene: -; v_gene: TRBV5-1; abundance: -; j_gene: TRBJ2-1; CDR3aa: CASSLAREQFF; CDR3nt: TGCGCCAGCAGCTTGGCCCGTGAGCAGTTCTTC
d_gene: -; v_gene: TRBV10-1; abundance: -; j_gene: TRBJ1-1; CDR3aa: CARTVNTEAFF; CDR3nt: TGCGCTAGGACGGTGAACACTGAAGCTTTCTTT
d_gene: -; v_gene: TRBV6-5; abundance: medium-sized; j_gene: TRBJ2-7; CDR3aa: CASRMDGDYEQYF; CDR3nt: TGTGCCAGCAGAATGGACGGGGACTACGAGCAGTACTTC
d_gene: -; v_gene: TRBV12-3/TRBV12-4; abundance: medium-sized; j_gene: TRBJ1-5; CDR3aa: CASSLEREPNQPQHF; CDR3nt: TGTGCCAGCAGTTTAGAGCGAGAGCCTAATCAGCCCCAGCATTTT
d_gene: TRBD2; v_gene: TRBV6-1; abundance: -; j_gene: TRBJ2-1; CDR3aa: CASRGTSGGFSEQFF; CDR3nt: TGTGCCAGCAGAGGGACTAGCGGGGGGTTTAGTGAGCAGTTCTTC
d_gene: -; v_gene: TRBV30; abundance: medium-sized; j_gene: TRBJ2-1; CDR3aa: CAWSAQVYNEQFF; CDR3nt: TGTGCCTGGAGTGCGCAGGTGTACAATGAGCAGTTCTTC
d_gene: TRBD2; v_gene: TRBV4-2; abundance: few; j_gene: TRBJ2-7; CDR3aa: CASSHNSGGAYEQYF; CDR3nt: TGTGCCAGCAGCCACAATAGCGGGGGGGCCTACGAGCAGTACTTC
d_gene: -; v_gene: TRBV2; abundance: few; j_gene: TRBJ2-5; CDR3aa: CASRIQETQYF; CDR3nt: TGTGCCAGCAGAATCCAAGAGACCCAGTACTTC
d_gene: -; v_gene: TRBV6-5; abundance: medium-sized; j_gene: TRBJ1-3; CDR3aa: CASRVGANSGNTIYF; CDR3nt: TGTGCCAGCAGAGTGGGGGCCAACTCTGGAAACACCATATATTTT
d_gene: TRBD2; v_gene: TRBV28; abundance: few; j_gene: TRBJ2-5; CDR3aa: CASSSRTSGEQETQYF; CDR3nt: TGTGCCAGCAGCTCGAGGACTAGCGGGGAACAAGAGACCCAGTACTTC
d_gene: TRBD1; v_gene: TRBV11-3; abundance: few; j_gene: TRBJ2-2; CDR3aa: CASSLGQGSGELFF; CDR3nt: TGTGCCAGCAGCCTGGGACAGGGCAGCGGGGAGCTGTTTTTT
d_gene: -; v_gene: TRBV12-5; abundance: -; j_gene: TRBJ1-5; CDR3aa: CASGLVFTARSGSNQPQHF; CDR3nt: TGTGCTAGTGGTTTGGTATTTACTGCGCGATCTGGGAGCAATCAGCCCCAGCATTTT
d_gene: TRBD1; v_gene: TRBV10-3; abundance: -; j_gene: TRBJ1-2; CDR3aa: CAISGQVNYGYTF; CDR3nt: TGTGCCATCAGCGGACAGGTCAACTATGGCTACACCTTC
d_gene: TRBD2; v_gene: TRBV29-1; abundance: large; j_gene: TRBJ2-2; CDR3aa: CSGLAGDITGELFF; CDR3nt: TGCAGCGGCCTAGCGGGGGATATCACCGGGGAGCTGTTTTTT
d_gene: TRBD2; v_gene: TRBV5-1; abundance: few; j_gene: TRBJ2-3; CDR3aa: CASSFSGGTDTQYF; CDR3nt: TGCGCCAGCAGCTTCAGCGGGGGCACAGATACGCAGTATTTT
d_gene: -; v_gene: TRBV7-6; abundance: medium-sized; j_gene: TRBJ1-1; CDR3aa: CASSLVASDRAEAFF; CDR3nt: TGTGCCAGCAGCTTAGTCGCTTCGGACAGAGCTGAAGCTTTCTTT
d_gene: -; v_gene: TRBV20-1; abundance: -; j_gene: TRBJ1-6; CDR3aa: CSACRVYNSPLHF; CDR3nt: TGCAGTGCTTGCAGGGTCTACAATTCACCCCTCCACTTT
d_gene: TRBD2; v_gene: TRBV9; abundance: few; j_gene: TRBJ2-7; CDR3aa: CASSPREGRDEQYF; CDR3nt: TGTGCCAGCAGCCCCCGGGAAGGGAGGGACGAGCAGTACTTC